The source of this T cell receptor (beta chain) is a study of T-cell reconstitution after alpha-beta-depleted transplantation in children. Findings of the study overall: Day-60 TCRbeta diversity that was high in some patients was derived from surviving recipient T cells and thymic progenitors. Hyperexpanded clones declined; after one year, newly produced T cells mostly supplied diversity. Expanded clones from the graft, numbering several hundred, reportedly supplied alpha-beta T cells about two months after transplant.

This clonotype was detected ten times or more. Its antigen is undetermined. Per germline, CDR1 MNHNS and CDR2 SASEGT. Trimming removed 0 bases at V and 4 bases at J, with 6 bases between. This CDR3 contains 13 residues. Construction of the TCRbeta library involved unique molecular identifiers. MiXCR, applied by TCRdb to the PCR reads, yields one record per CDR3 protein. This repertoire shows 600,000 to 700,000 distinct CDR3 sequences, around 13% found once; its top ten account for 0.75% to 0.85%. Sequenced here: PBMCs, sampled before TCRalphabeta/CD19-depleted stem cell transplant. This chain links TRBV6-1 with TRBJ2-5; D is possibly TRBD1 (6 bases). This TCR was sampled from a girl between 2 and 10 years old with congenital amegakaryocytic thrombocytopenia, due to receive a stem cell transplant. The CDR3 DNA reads TGTGCCAGCAGTGAAGCAGGGGGAGAGACCCAGTACTTC. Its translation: CASSEAGGETQYF.